This T cell receptor (beta chain) originates from a study of blood T cell repertoires in COVID-19. Per the original methods: By means of reference gene primer amplification, nucleated cell counts were estimated. The repertoire was sequenced with immunoSEQ multiplex PCR; TCRdb's copy has only in-frame clones and lacks some. V, J and clone size were drawn from that table, and D and trimming were deduced from the DNA. The sample includes tens of thousands of clones, approximately 91% seen only once; the top ten take about 27%. The CDR3 runs 19 residues. The ends lost 1 base at V and 0 bases at J; junction bases unmatched: 14. Germline values: CDR1 SGHVS, CDR2 FQNEAQ.

Input material: peripheral blood. The sequence was obtained from a man aged 45 to 65 with acute or convalescent COVID-19. The chain couples TRBV7-8 to TRBJ2-7; 8 bases line up with TRBD1. The CDR3 spells CASSLGWRQGSFGSYEQYF. CDR3 DNA: TGTGCCAGCAGCTTAGGTTGGAGACAGGGGAGTTTCGGCTCCTACGAGCAGTACTTC.